A single sample gave rise to the 17 T cell receptor beta chains below, sequenced in a study of blood T cell repertoires in COVID-19. Assay: immunoSEQ multiplex PCR; the TCRdb copy retains only in-frame clones and omits some. The table includes roughly 250,000 clones, more than 85% detected once. Sequencing was done on a sample of PBMCs or T cells enriched from blood (not recorded which). Receptors were obtained from a woman between 50 and 59 years old who had recovered from COVID-19.

The V gene is TRBV28, the J gene TRBJ1-1; D perhaps matches TRBD1 (6 bases). With 5 bases removed from V and 2 bases from J, the gap between germline ends came to 12 bases. This CDR3 is 14 amino acids long. Germline-derived CDR1 and CDR2 are MDHEN and SYDVKM. CDR3 sequence: CASSREDRNTEAFF. The CDR3 DNA reads as TGTGCCAGCAGTAGAGAGGACAGAAACACTGAAGCTTTCTTT.

There are a few counts of this clone. The chain joins TRBV4-2 to TRBJ2-6; unclear D gene. This CDR3 is built from 19 residues. CDR1 and CDR2 from the germline V gene are LGHNA and YNFKEQ. V shed 0 bases and J shed 0 bases, with 15 bases lying between them. DNA for the CDR3: TGTGCCAGCAGCCAAGAGGTCCCCTTAGATTTCTCTGGGGCCAACGTCCTGACTTTC. This translates into CASSQEVPLDFSGANVLTF.

In this sample, this clone turned up a few times. The V call is TRBV7-8, the J call TRBJ1-1; possibly TRBD1 for D (5 bases). Germline V gene sequence: CDR1 SGHVS, CDR2 FQNEAQ. The germline V and J ends were trimmed by 4 bases and 9 bases, with 15 bases remaining between them. CDR3 length: 13 amino acids. CDR3 amino acids: CASSSARRQQAFF. CDR3 in DNA: TGTGCCAGCAGCTCGGCCCGGAGACAGCAAGCTTTCTTT. The whole variable domain, filled in from reference TRBV7-8 and TRBJ1-1, reads GAGVSQSPRYKVAKRGQDVALRCDPISGHVSLFWYQQALGQGPEFLTYFQNEAQLDKSGLPSDRFFAERPEGSVSTLKIQRTQQEDSAVYLCASSSARRQQAFFGQGTRLTVV.

The chain couples TRBV7-9 to TRBJ2-2; no reliable D call. The CDR3 totals 12 residues. V dropped 5 bases and J dropped 6 bases, with 7 bases sitting between them. From germline, CDR1 is SEHNR and CDR2 FQNEAQ (reference sequence). CDR3 sequence: CASSPNAGELFF. Here the CDR3 DNA reads TGTGCCAGCAGCCCCAATGCCGGGGAGCTGTTTTTT.

V and J are TRBV28 and TRBJ1-4; unclear D gene. Germline lookup yields CDR1 MDHEN and CDR2 SYDVKM. Trimming pared 4 bases from V and 5 bases from J, leaving 11 bases between. The CDR3 is 14 residues long. The CDR3 sequence: CASSYVDKNEKLFF. CDR3 in DNA: TGTGCCAGCAGTTACGTTGACAAAAATGAAAAACTGTTTTTT.

This clone was counted a single time. V is TRBV9 and J is TRBJ2-7; 8 nucleotides agree with TRBD1. The CDR3 is 14 amino acids. Germline assignment: CDR1 SGDLS and CDR2 YYNGEE. V shed 2 bases, J shed 6 bases, and the junction held 7 bases outside the gene matches. CDR3 DNA sequence: TGTGCCAGCAGCGTTGGACAGGGACCCTCCGAGCAGTACTTC. Translated, it gives CASSVGQGPSEQYF.

The sample holds one count of this clone. CDR3 amino acids: CASSLRSGEQYF. In DNA form, the CDR3 reads TGTGCCAGCAGCTTGAGGTCAGGGGAGCAGTACTTC. The chain employs TRBV7-2 and TRBJ2-7, with a possible D match to TRBD1 (5 bases). This CDR3 is built from 12 residues. Germline-derived CDR1 and CDR2 are SGHTA and FQGNSA. Trimming shortened V by 3 bases and J by 7 bases, and 10 bases separated the two germline ends.

This clone was recorded only once. This sample also contains other DNA sequences that code for the same CDR3. This chain joins TRBV5-1 and TRBJ1-1; weak D call: TRBD1 (6 bases). The V gene's germline CDR1 is SGHRS and CDR2 YFSETQ. The length of the CDR3 is 13 residues. Deletions cut 4 bases from V and 1 base from J, with 8 bases between. In nucleotides, the CDR3 is TGCGCCAGCAGCCTACAGGGGAACACTGAAGCTTTCTTT. Its protein product is CASSLQGNTEAFF.

V usage is TRBV5-1 and J usage is TRBJ1-1, with D perhaps TRBD1 (5 bases). This CDR3 comprises 18 residues. Trimming took off 0 bases at V and 3 bases at J, with 21 bases between the two ends. Looked up from germline, CDR1 is SGHRS and CDR2 is YFSETQ. The CDR3 DNA follows: TGCGCCAGCAGCTTGGCCGGGGGTGGCAGGGTGTCCGACACTGAAGCTTTCTTT. Protein product: CASSLAGGGRVSDTEAFF.

This clone turned up a few times. This chain uses TRBV10-3 with TRBJ2-1; D possibly corresponds to TRBD1 (5 bases). The CDR3 is 16 residues long. V was pared by 2 bases and J by 0 bases, with 11 bases between. Germline V gene data show CDR1 as ENHRY and CDR2 as SYGVKD. The CDR3 sequence is CAISEITGSSYNEQFF. CDR3 in DNA: TGTGCCATCAGTGAGATTACAGGAAGCTCCTACAATGAGCAGTTCTTC.

J is TRBJ2-1 and V is TRBV29-1, with D possibly matching TRBD1 (6 bases). Germline V CDR1 and CDR2: SQVTM, ANQGSEA. This CDR3 is 16 amino acids long. Trimming left V 0 bases short and J 9 bases short, with 21 bases between. CDR3 amino acids: CSVEDPSNQGKGEQFF. The CDR3 DNA sequence: TGCAGCGTTGAAGATCCGTCCAATCAGGGGAAGGGTGAGCAGTTCTTC.

This chain joins TRBV6-5 and TRBJ1-6; D is possibly TRBD1 (6 bases). The CDR3 sequence is 15 residues long. V was trimmed by 7 bases and J by 10 bases, leaving 20 bases between them. Germline V lookup: CDR1 MNHEY, CDR2 SVGAGI. CDR3 protein: CASNPEGGEGSPLHF. The DNA of the CDR3 is TGTGCCAGCAATCCTGAGGGGGGGGAGGGCTCACCCCTCCACTTT.

CDR3 DNA sequence: TGCAGCGTTGAGACGACAGGGGTAGTCGAGCAGTACTTC. Encoded protein: CSVETTGVVEQYF. J is TRBJ2-7 and V is TRBV29-1, with 8 bases that match TRBD1. V was clipped by 3 bases and J by 6 bases; unmatched bases: 7. There are 13 residues in the CDR3. The germline CDR1 and CDR2 sequences are SQVTM and ANQGSEA.

This clone was seen only a few times. J is TRBJ2-2 and V is TRBV9, with D uncertain. The CDR3 spans 16 residues. Germline V CDR1 and CDR2: SGDLS, YYNGEE. V gave up 0 bases and J gave up 3 bases, with 12 bases separating them. CDR3: CASSVDKRSYTGELFF. CDR3 DNA sequence: TGTGCCAGCAGCGTAGACAAGCGATCCTACACCGGGGAGCTGTTTTTT.

The chain carries TRBV11-3 and TRBJ2-2; 8 bases fit TRBD2. The ends lost 1 base at V and 6 bases at J; junction bases unmatched: 7. CDR1 and CDR2 (germline): SGHNT, YENEEA. The length of the CDR3 is 16 residues. The CDR3 DNA sequence: TGTGCCAGCAGCTTAGTTCTCGCGGGAGGACCCGGGGAGCTGTTTTTT. Its protein product is CASSLVLAGGPGELFF. Based on the CDR3 plus reference TRBV11-3 and TRBJ2-2, the full variable domain is EAGVVQSPRYKIIEKKQPVAFWCNPISGHNTLYWYLQNLGQGPELLIRYENEEAVDDSQLPKDRFSAERLKGVDSTLKIQPAELGDSAVYLCASSLVLAGGPGELFFGEGSRLTVL.

This clone has a single count. The chain recombines TRBV27 with TRBJ2-3; D perhaps matches TRBD1 (6 bases). Deletions cut 5 bases from V and 0 bases from J, with 12 bases between. The CDR3 extends over 15 amino acids. Germline CDR1 is MNHEY and CDR2 is SMNVEV (reference sequence). The CDR3, as DNA: TGTGCCAGCAGTACAAGACAGGAAAGCACAGATACGCAGTATTTT. This gives the protein CASSTRQESTDTQYF.

V is TRBV4-3 and J is TRBJ2-3; D remains unclear. Germline V lookup: CDR1 LGHNA, CDR2 YSLEER. With 0 bases removed from V and 2 bases from J, the gap between germline ends came to 12 bases. The CDR3 runs to 16 residues. The CDR3 DNA sequence: TGCGCCAGCAGCCAAGACGCTAAGATACTCACAGATACGCAGTATTTT. Residues: CASSQDAKILTDTQYF.